Each of the 5 T cell receptor beta chains below was sequenced from the same sample in a study of breast tumors, draining lymph nodes, adjacent tissues. Each CDR3 protein is one row after TCRdb ran MiXCR on the multiplex PCR reads. The sample lists some 9,200 distinct CDR3 sequences, 35% to 55% occurring once. The sample comprised tumor-adjacent breast tissue. Source of these receptors: a female donor with breast cancer. Some clones in this sample may be carry-over from other donors' samples.

By share of the sample, this clonotype is medium-sized. V is TRBV10-3 and J is TRBJ1-1; D not certain. Germline assignment: CDR1 ENHRY and CDR2 SYGVKD. Trimming cost V 0 bases and J 1 base, with 15 bases left between them. This CDR3 contains 17 residues. The CDR3 here is CAISESITDYSNTEAFF. The CDR3 DNA reads TGTGCCATCAGTGAGTCGATTACAGACTATTCGAACACTGAAGCTTTCTTT.

This clonotype is labeled medium-sized (0.01 to 0.1%). The chain links TRBV9 to TRBJ2-7, with 10 bases identical to TRBD2. The J segment lost 4 bases and the V segment lost 3 bases, leaving 4 bases of the junction unmatched. The CDR3 totals 14 residues. Germline V gene data show CDR1 as SGDLS and CDR2 as YYNGEE. The CDR3 nucleotides are TGTGCCAGCAGCGACAGCGGGAGGGAGTACGAGCAGTACTTC. Its protein product is CASSDSGREYEQYF.

Relative to its sample, this clonotype is large (0.1 to 1%). V and J are TRBV7-9 and TRBJ2-5; 11 bases align to TRBD2. The CDR3 length is 16 residues. The germline V gene encodes CDR1 SEHNR and CDR2 FQNEAQ (reference sequence). Trimming removed 2 bases from V and 5 bases from J; junction bases left unmatched: 7. The CDR3 is CASSLILAGGRETQYF. In nucleotides, the CDR3 is TGTGCCAGCAGCTTAATCCTAGCGGGAGGCAGGGAGACCCAGTACTTC.

The chain recombines TRBV6-5 with TRBJ2-1; 8 positions match TRBD2. The CDR3 runs to 16 residues. CDR1 is MNHEY and CDR2 is SVGAGI in the germline V gene. The J segment lost 5 bases and the V segment lost 5 bases, leaving 11 bases of the junction unmatched. CDR3 loop: CASSGAPGLDNNEQFF. The CDR3 bases are TGTGCCAGCAGTGGCGCCCCGGGACTAGATAACAATGAGCAGTTCTTC.

Judged by abundance, this clonotype is large. The gene calls are TRBV20-1 and TRBJ2-7, with TRBD2 identical over 14 bases. After removal of 4 bases from V and 7 bases from J, the junction contained 9 bases not matched to a gene. Germline values: CDR1 DFQATT, CDR2 SNEGSKA (reference sequence). There are 15 residues in the CDR3. The CDR3 DNA is TGCAGTGCTAATCGACTAGCGGGAGGGCCGGGAGAGCAGTACTTC. Translating gives CSANRLAGGPGEQYF.